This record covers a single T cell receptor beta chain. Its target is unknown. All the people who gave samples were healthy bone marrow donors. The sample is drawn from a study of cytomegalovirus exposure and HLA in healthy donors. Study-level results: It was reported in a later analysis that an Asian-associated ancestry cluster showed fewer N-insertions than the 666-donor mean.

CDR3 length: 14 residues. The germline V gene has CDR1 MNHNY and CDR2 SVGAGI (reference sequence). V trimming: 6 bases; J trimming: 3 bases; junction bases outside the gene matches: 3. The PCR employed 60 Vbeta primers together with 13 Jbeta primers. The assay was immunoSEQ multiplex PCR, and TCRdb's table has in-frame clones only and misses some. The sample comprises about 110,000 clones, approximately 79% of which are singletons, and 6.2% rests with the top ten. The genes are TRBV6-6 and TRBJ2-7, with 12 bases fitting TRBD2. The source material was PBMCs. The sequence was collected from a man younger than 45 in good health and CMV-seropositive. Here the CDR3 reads CASRRTSGVYEQYF. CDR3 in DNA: TGTGCCAGCAGGAGGACTAGCGGGGTCTACGAGCAGTACTTC.